Each of the 27 T cell receptor beta chains below was sequenced from the same sample in a study of blood T cell repertoires in COVID-19. Sequenced by immunoSEQ multiplex PCR; TCRdb stores in-frame clones only, minus some. This repertoire shows 100,000 or so clones, roughly 84% found once; its top ten account for roughly 4%. Material: peripheral blood. The receptors were gathered from a human donor in a cohort sampled during active COVID-19.

V usage is TRBV2 and J usage is TRBJ2-7; D remains ambiguous. The CDR3 is 11 residues long. Germline V lookup: CDR1 SNHLY, CDR2 FYNNEI. Trimming left V 2 bases short and J 5 bases short, with 4 bases between. The CDR3 region is CASSETDEQYF. The DNA for the CDR3 is TGTGCCAGCAGTGAAACAGACGAGCAGTACTTC.

The J gene is TRBJ2-7, the V gene TRBV5-1; 9 nucleotides line up with TRBD1. Germline CDR1 reads SGHRS; CDR2 reads YFSETQ. The CDR3 sequence is 15 residues long. Trimming cost V 4 bases and J 4 bases; bases outside gene matches: 9. CDR3 coding DNA: TGCGCCAGCAGCATTTCCGGGACAGGGTGGTACGAGCAGTACTTC. Amino acid sequence: CASSISGTGWYEQYF.

The V and J genes are TRBV2 and TRBJ2-7; D is perhaps TRBD1 (6 bases). CDR1 and CDR2 (germline): SNHLY, FYNNEI. Trimming shortened V by 6 bases and J by 2 bases, and 17 bases separated the two germline ends. CDR3 length equals 15 residues. The CDR3 DNA sequence: TGTGCCAGCAGCTACCTCCGGGACACAGCCTACGAGCAGTACTTC. Its protein product is CASSYLRDTAYEQYF.

The rearrangement joins TRBV5-5 to TRBJ2-2; 12 bases are a match to TRBD1. CDR3 size: 15 residues. V was pared by 4 bases and J by 7 bases, with 5 bases of the junction left unmatched. Germline V gives CDR1 SGHKS, CDR2 YYEKEE (reference sequence). CDR3 amino acids: CASSPGQGAIGELFF. The DNA for the CDR3 is TGTGCCAGCAGCCCGGGACAGGGGGCTATCGGGGAGCTGTTTTTT. The variable domain in full, completed from reference TRBV5-5 and TRBJ2-2, reads DAGVTQSPTHLIKTRGQQVTLRCSPISGHKSVSWYQQVLGQGPQFIFQYYEKEERGRGNFPDRFSARQFPNYSSELNVNALLLGDSALYLCASSPGQGAIGELFFGEGSRLTVL.

The CDR3 DNA reads TGTGCCAGCAGTTACTCGCGCAGGGTGAACACCGGGGAGCTGTTTTTT. This sequence encodes CASSYSRRVNTGELFF. The V call is TRBV6-2 or TRBV6-3, the J call TRBJ2-2; D possibly corresponds to TRBD1 (5 bases). CDR3 length: 16 residues. The V and J ends lost 0 bases and 1 base respectively, with 9 bases between them. CDR1 is MNHEY and CDR2 is SVGEGT in the germline V gene.

This rearrangement joins TRBV2 to TRBJ2-3, with D possibly TRBD2 on 6 matching bases. The CDR3 runs 14 residues. Germline V gene data show CDR1 as SNHLY and CDR2 as FYNNEI. V lost 8 bases and J lost 3, with 15 bases in between. The chain's CDR3 is CASGNLGGTDTQYF. CDR3 in DNA: TGTGCCAGCGGAAATCTAGGAGGGACAGATACGCAGTATTTT.

This clone was seen once. The J gene is TRBJ1-1, the V gene TRBV7-9, with 7 positions matching TRBD1. In germline, CDR1 is SEHNR, CDR2 FQNEAQ (reference sequence). The CDR3 extends over 14 amino acids. The J segment lost 1 base and the V segment lost 5 bases, leaving 4 bases of the junction unmatched. The CDR3 sequence is CASSRGTANTEAFF. The CDR3 nucleotides are TGTGCCAGCAGCCGCGGGACAGCGAACACTGAAGCTTTCTTT.

The V and J genes are TRBV7-2 and TRBJ2-7, with a tentative D call TRBD1 (6 bases). This CDR3 is 16 amino acids long. The V and J ends lost 6 bases and 0 bases respectively, with 18 bases between them. Germline CDR1 reads SGHTA; CDR2 reads FQGNSA. CDR3 nucleotide sequence: TGTGCCAGCAGTTTTGCTTCCAGGGGTCCCTCCTACGAGCAGTACTTC. Residues: CASSFASRGPSYEQYF.

The V gene is TRBV6-5, the J gene TRBJ1-5, with D unclear. CDR1 is MNHEY, CDR2 SVGAGI, per germline. The V and J ends lost 6 bases and 5 bases respectively, with 5 bases between them. The CDR3 totals 11 residues. The CDR3 DNA reads as TGTGCCAGCAGCCTCGATCAGCCCCAGCATTTT. It yields the protein CASSLDQPQHF.

The chain joins TRBV7-9 to TRBJ2-5, with a tentative D call TRBD2 (6 bases). The ends were cut back, 1 base at V and 1 base at J, with 13 bases in the middle. Germline V gives CDR1 SEHNR, CDR2 FQNEAQ (reference sequence). The length of the CDR3 is 16 residues. The CDR3, as DNA: TGTGCCAGCAGCTTAGGGCGGGGCCTCACCCAAGAGACCCAGTACTTC. Its protein product is CASSLGRGLTQETQYF. Variable domain in full (rest from reference TRBV7-9 and TRBJ2-5): DTGVSQNPRHKITKRGQNVTFRCDPISEHNRLYWYRQTLGQGPEFLTYFQNEAQLEKSRLLSDRFSAERPKGSFSTLEIQRTEQGDSAMYLCASSLGRGLTQETQYFGPGTRLLVL.

The chain combines TRBV2 with TRBJ2-1; possible D gene TRBD2, 5 bases. Trimming took 8 bases from V and 5 from J, leaving 13 bases between them. Germline V gives CDR1 SNHLY, CDR2 FYNNEI. The CDR3 spans 13 residues. The CDR3 spells CASGRGRDNEQFF. The CDR3 nucleotides are TGTGCCAGCGGTCGAGGGAGAGACAATGAGCAGTTCTTC.

The chain carries TRBV5-1 and TRBJ2-5; 9 bases agree with TRBD1. This CDR3 is built from 14 residues. In germline, CDR1 is SGHRS, CDR2 YFSETQ. V shed 3 bases, J shed 4 bases, and the junction held 4 bases outside the gene matches. The CDR3 here is CASSSTTGGETQYF. CDR3 DNA sequence: TGCGCCAGCAGCTCCACGACAGGGGGAGAGACCCAGTACTTC.

CDR3 sequence (DNA): TGCGCCAGCAGCTTGGGAGCAGTCCCTAGCTATGGCTACACCTTC. This encodes CASSLGAVPSYGYTF. This chain joins TRBV5-1 and TRBJ1-2; no clear D gene. Trimming pared 0 bases from V and 4 bases from J, leaving 13 bases between. Germline values: CDR1 SGHRS, CDR2 YFSETQ. The CDR3 runs to 15 residues.

V usage is TRBV27 and J usage is TRBJ2-1; D is possibly TRBD2 (6 bases). With 4 bases removed from V and 4 bases from J, the gap between germline ends came to 11 bases. Germline CDR1 and CDR2: MNHEY and SMNVEV (reference sequence). The length of the CDR3 is 14 residues. The CDR3 nucleotides are TGTGCCAGCAGTTCCGGACTATGGTACAATGAGCAGTTCTTC. This translates into CASSSGLWYNEQFF.

The J gene is TRBJ1-2, the V gene TRBV2; tentative D call: TRBD1 (5 bases). V lost 6 bases and J lost 2, with 10 bases in between. Germline lookup yields CDR1 SNHLY and CDR2 FYNNEI. CDR3 size: 13 residues. CDR3 loop: CASRDTGNYGYTF. The CDR3 coding sequence is TGTGCCAGCAGGGACACCGGAAACTATGGCTACACCTTC.

V and J are TRBV7-2 and TRBJ1-2; D possibly corresponds to TRBD1 (5 bases). Per the germline V gene, CDR1 is SGHTA and CDR2 is FQGNSA. Between the trimmed V and J ends, which lost 1 base and 8 bases, there was a span of 11 bases. This CDR3 is built from 13 residues. CDR3 coding DNA: TGTGCCAGCAGCTTAGGAGGAGGGGTAGGCTACACCTTC. Amino acids: CASSLGGGVGYTF.

The chain combines TRBV23-1 with TRBJ1-1; 10 bases are a match to TRBD1. TRBV23-1 is classed as an ORF, of uncertain function. V lost 3 bases to trimming and J lost 0 bases; unmatched junction nucleotides: 7. There are 17 residues in the CDR3. In nucleotides, the CDR3 is TGCGCCAGCAGTCACTCCGGGACAGGGGATATGAACACTGAAGCTTTCTTT. Translated: CASSHSGTGDMNTEAFF.

The table lists this clone with a count of one. The chain has TRBV6-5 and TRBJ1-1; D not resolved. CDR1 MNHEY and CDR2 SVGAGI come from the germline V gene. Trimming removed 0 bases from V and 5 bases from J, with 7 bases in between. The CDR3 contains 13 residues. The CDR3 reads CASSYSRGTEAFF. The CDR3 DNA follows: TGTGCCAGCAGTTACTCTCGGGGTACTGAAGCTTTCTTT.

The chain is built from TRBV5-1 and TRBJ2-5; tentative D call: TRBD1 (6 bases). V was pared by 6 bases and J by 2 bases, with 14 bases between. Germline values: CDR1 SGHRS, CDR2 YFSETQ. The CDR3 contains 14 residues. CDR3 sequence (DNA): TGCGCCAGCACTCGCGACAGGCCTCAAGAGACCCAGTACTTC. This gives the protein CASTRDRPQETQYF.

The chain carries TRBV11-1 and TRBJ2-1; D uncertain. The CDR3 has 16 amino acids. CDR1 and CDR2 from the germline V gene are SGHAT and FQDESV (reference sequence). V lost 1 base, J lost 4 bases, and 14 bases lay in between. The CDR3 sequence is CASSLGAHPSYNEQFF. The CDR3 coding sequence is TGTGCCAGCAGCTTAGGTGCGCACCCTTCATACAATGAGCAGTTCTTC.

This clone was observed once. The gene calls are TRBV7-9 and TRBJ2-3; TRBD2 is a possible D gene (6 bases). The ends were cut back, 2 bases at V and 2 bases at J, with 20 bases in the middle. Germline V gives CDR1 SEHNR, CDR2 FQNEAQ (reference sequence). The CDR3 length is 18 residues. The CDR3 DNA is TGTGCCAGCAGCTTATTAGGAGGTATGGCGGGGAACACAGATACGCAGTATTTT. Translation: CASSLLGGMAGNTDTQYF.

The rearrangement uses TRBV6-1 and TRBJ1-1; D is uncertain. Trimming shortened V by 3 bases and J by 1 base, and 6 bases separated the two germline ends. The CDR3 sequence is 13 residues long. In germline, CDR1 is MNHNS, CDR2 SASEGT. CDR3 sequence: CASSDYRNTEAFF. CDR3 in DNA: TGTGCCAGCAGTGATTACAGGAACACTGAAGCTTTCTTT.

The chain joins TRBV4-2 to TRBJ1-5; D may be TRBD1 (6 bases). The germline V and J ends were trimmed by 1 base and 2 bases, with 12 bases remaining between them. Looked up from germline, CDR1 is LGHNA and CDR2 is YNFKEQ. The CDR3 loop spans 16 amino acids. CDR3 DNA sequence: TGTGCCAGCAGCCAAGTTGGGGGGGCCGGCAATCAGCCCCAGCATTTT. Translating gives CASSQVGGAGNQPQHF.

The chain couples TRBV19 to TRBJ1-2; 7 bases match TRBD1. V lost 4 bases and J lost 6; bases outside the gene matches: 11. This CDR3 region has 15 residues. From germline, CDR1 is LNHDA and CDR2 SQIVND (reference sequence). The CDR3 DNA follows: TGTGCCAGTAGTAAGGGACAGCTACTCGGACATGGCTACACCTTC. It yields the protein CASSKGQLLGHGYTF.

V and J are TRBV7-6 and TRBJ2-4; D may be TRBD1 (6 bases). V lost 5 bases and J 1 base, leaving 24 bases between the germline ends. The CDR3 loop spans 19 amino acids. Germline CDR1 and CDR2: SGHVS and FNYEAQ. The CDR3 DNA sequence: TGTGCCAGCAGCCCCTGGGGGCCTACGGGAACTTGGGCCAAAAACATTCAGTACTTC. Its translation is CASSPWGPTGTWAKNIQYF.

V and J are TRBV21-1 and TRBJ2-7; the table's D call TRBD2 went unverified against the DNA. TRBV21-1 is an annotated pseudogene. This CDR3 contains 13 residues. In DNA, the CDR3 is TGTGCCGTAGCAAAGCGGAGCTCCTACGAGCAGTACTTC. Translating gives CAVAKRSSYEQYF.

This sequence joins TRBV9 and TRBJ1-4, with D maybe TRBD1 (5 bases). From germline, CDR1 is SGDLS and CDR2 YYNGEE. This CDR3 spans 15 amino acids. Trimming removed 2 bases at V and 8 bases at J, with 16 bases between. The CDR3 DNA reads as TGTGCCAGCAGCGTCCCGAGCGCGGGGGTAGAAAAACTGTTTTTT. This encodes CASSVPSAGVEKLFF.